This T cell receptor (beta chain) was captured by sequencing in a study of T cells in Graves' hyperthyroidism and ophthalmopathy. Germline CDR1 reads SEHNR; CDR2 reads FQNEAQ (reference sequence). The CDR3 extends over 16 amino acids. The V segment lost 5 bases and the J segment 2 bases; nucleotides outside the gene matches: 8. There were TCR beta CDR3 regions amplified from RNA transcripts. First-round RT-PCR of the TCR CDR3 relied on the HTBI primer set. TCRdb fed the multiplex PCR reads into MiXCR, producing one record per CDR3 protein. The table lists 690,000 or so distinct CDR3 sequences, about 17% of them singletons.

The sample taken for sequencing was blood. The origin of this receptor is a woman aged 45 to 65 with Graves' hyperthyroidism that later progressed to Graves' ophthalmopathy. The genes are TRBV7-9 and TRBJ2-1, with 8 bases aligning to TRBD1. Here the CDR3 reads CASSIHGQGPYNEQFF. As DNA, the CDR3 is TGTGCCAGCAGCATCCATGGACAGGGTCCCTACAATGAGCAGTTCTTC.